This TCR beta chain was sequenced for a study of T cells in Graves' hyperthyroidism and ophthalmopathy. The CDR3 has 15 residues. Germline values: CDR1 MDHEN, CDR2 SYDVKM. Trimming stripped 4 bases from V and 4 bases from J, with 14 bases between. From RNA transcripts, TCR beta CDR3 regions were amplified. Initially, a first-round RT-PCR of the TCR CDR3 employed the HTBI primer set. MiXCR, applied by TCRdb to the multiplex PCR reads, yields one record per CDR3 protein. The table has hundreds of thousands of distinct CDR3 sequences, over 15% seen once. The rearrangement joins TRBV28 to TRBJ2-1, with a weak D call TRBD1 (6 bases). The source of this sequence is a woman aged 18-29 years with Graves' hyperthyroidism. The specimen was blood. CDR3: CASSSTGIPYNEQFF. The CDR3 DNA follows: TGTGCCAGCAGTTCTACAGGGATCCCTTACAATGAGCAGTTCTTC.